Presented here are 18 T cell receptor beta chains from one specimen sequenced in a study of spatial heterogeneity in lung cancer. The sample's time point: sample taken at primary tumor resection. No cells were sorted before sequencing. The whole RNA sequenced was extracted from tumor, nontumor lung or frozen PBMC. TCRdb reprocessed the 5' RACE reads via MiXCR and lists one record per CDR3 protein. The table includes 20,000 to 30,000 distinct CDR3 sequences, around 13% detected once. Sequenced here: PBMCs, sampled at surgery. The receptors stem from a female donor with early-stage non-small cell lung cancer.

This clonotype came up many times. The chain carries TRBV19 and TRBJ2-3; D perhaps matches TRBD2 (5 bases). V lost 8 bases, J lost 12 bases, and 15 bases lay in between. This CDR3 contains 11 residues. Germline loops: CDR1 LNHDA, CDR2 SQIVND (reference sequence). The CDR3 bases are TGTGCCAGTTCTCCCGGGATATTACAGTATTTT. Protein sequence: CASSPGILQYF.

This clonotype was found many times. The chain employs TRBV7-2 and TRBJ2-5, with a weak D call TRBD1 (5 bases). CDR3 length equals 13 residues. Germline CDR1 is SGHTA and CDR2 is FQGNSA. The V gene lost 2 bases and the J gene lost 5 bases, with 9 bases spanning the gap. In nucleotides, the CDR3 is TGTGCCAGCAGCTTAAGGGGATCGGAGACCCAGTACTTC. Translation gives CASSLRGSETQYF.

This clonotype was seen only a few times. V is TRBV12-3 or TRBV12-4 and J is TRBJ2-1, with 9 bases that match TRBD2. After removal of 3 bases from V and 1 base from J, the junction contained 1 base not matched to a gene. The CDR3 runs to 15 residues. CDR3 coding DNA: TGTGCCAGCAGTTTTAGCGGGAGTTCCTACAATGAGCAGTTCTTC. Its protein product is CASSFSGSSYNEQFF.

In this sample, this clonotype turned up a few times. The chain uses TRBV3-1 and TRBJ2-1; 13 nucleotides agree with TRBD2. In germline, CDR1 is LGHDT, CDR2 YNNKEL (reference sequence). There are 16 residues in the CDR3. The V and J ends lost 4 bases and 7 bases, in that order; junction bases with no gene match: 7. The CDR3 DNA reads TGTGCCAGCAGCCTTGCGGGACTAGCGGGGTATAATGAGCAGTTCTTC. It translates to CASSLAGLAGYNEQFF.

This clonotype was seen ten or more times. This chain joins TRBV28 and TRBJ2-5; no clear D. The CDR3 extends over 14 amino acids. CDR1 is MDHEN and CDR2 is SYDVKM in the germline V gene. The ends were cut back, 3 bases at V and 4 bases at J, with 12 bases in the middle. The CDR3 loop is CASSLYVPPETQYF. In nucleotides, the CDR3 is TGTGCCAGCAGTTTGTACGTACCCCCAGAGACCCAGTACTTC.

This clonotype was recorded at least ten times. This rearrangement joins TRBV5-5 to TRBJ2-5, with 7 bases lining up with TRBD2. J was trimmed by 4 bases and V by 2 bases; bases with no gene match: 11. The CDR3 runs to 16 residues. Germline V CDR1 and CDR2: SGHKS, YYEKEE (reference sequence). The CDR3 bases are TGTGCCAGCAGCTTCTCTCAAGGGACGGGAGGAGAGACCCAGTACTTC. Translating gives CASSFSQGTGGETQYF.

The chain couples TRBV5-1 to TRBJ2-5, with 14 bases matching TRBD2. The germline V gene has CDR1 SGHRS and CDR2 YFSETQ. This CDR3 is 16 amino acids long. J gave up 5 bases and V 4 bases, and 7 bases lay outside the gene matches. The CDR3: CASSPGLAGERETQYF. CDR3 nucleotide sequence: TGCGCCAGCAGCCCGGGACTAGCGGGAGAACGTGAGACCCAGTACTTC. The full variable domain, in which reference TRBV5-1 and TRBJ2-5 provide the parts outside the CDR3, is KAGVTQTPRYLIKTRGQQVTLSCSPISGHRSVSWYQQTPGQGLQFLFEYFSETQRNKGNFPGRFSGRQFSNSRSEMNVSTLELGDSALYLCASSPGLAGERETQYFGPGTRLLVL.

This clonotype was recorded many times. The gene calls are TRBV12-3 or TRBV12-4 and TRBJ2-5; 7 bases align to TRBD2. V dropped 6 bases and J dropped 3; count of bases not matched to a gene: 7. The CDR3 is 14 residues long. The CDR3 bases are TGTGCCAGCAGCAAAATGGGGGGGGAAGAGACCCAGTACTTC. Its protein product is CASSKMGGEETQYF.

This clonotype was observed a handful of times. This sequence joins TRBV7-8 and TRBJ1-2, with D maybe TRBD1 (5 bases). Per the germline V gene, CDR1 is SGHVS and CDR2 is FQNEAQ. Deletions cut 5 bases from V and 5 bases from J, with 15 bases between. CDR3 length equals 14 residues. Here the CDR3 reads CASSARDGGYGYTF. The CDR3 DNA reads as TGTGCCAGCAGCGCTCGGGACGGAGGATATGGCTACACCTTC.

This clonotype was counted many times. The chain links TRBV7-6 to TRBJ2-1; D is perhaps TRBD1 or TRBD2 (5 bases each). V gave up 5 bases and J gave up 7 bases, with 18 bases separating them. The CDR3 totals 15 residues. Germline CDR1 reads SGHVS; CDR2 reads FNYEAQ. CDR3: CASSDTYGTDNEQFF. CDR3 bases: TGTGCCAGCAGCGACACGTACGGGACGGATAATGAGCAGTTCTTC.

The CDR3 spells CASSQSGTEEKLFF. The CDR3 coding sequence is TGTGCCAGCAGCCAATCCGGGACAGAGGAAAAACTGTTTTTT. This chain links TRBV4-2 with TRBJ1-4; the match to TRBD1 covers 7 bases. CDR3 length equals 14 residues. After removal of 2 bases from V and 8 bases from J, the junction contained 5 bases not matched to a gene. The germline CDR1 and CDR2 sequences are LGHNA and YNFKEQ.

In this sample, this clonotype turned up many times. The genes are TRBV28 and TRBJ2-3; D gene unclear. The V gene lost 3 bases and the J gene lost 4 bases, with 11 bases spanning the gap. This CDR3 spans 14 amino acids. Germline lookup yields CDR1 MDHEN and CDR2 SYDVKM. CDR3 nucleotide sequence: TGTGCCAGCAGTTTTCTCCCCCGTTCAGATACGCAGTATTTT. Translated, it gives CASSFLPRSDTQYF.

The chain's CDR3 is CASNRMAGGYTQYF. The CDR3 DNA reads TGTGCCAGCAACCGAATGGCGGGCGGATATACGCAGTATTTT. The chain uses TRBV27 and TRBJ2-3, with a tentative D call TRBD2 (5 bases). Trimming took 7 bases from V and 7 from J, leaving 18 bases between them. The CDR3 sequence is 14 residues long. The V gene's germline CDR1 is MNHEY and CDR2 SMNVEV (reference sequence).

V gene TRBV9 combines with J gene TRBJ1-1, with unresolved D. Trimming shortened V by 1 base and J by 5 bases, and 18 bases separated the two germline ends. The CDR3 covers 16 residues. Germline CDR1 reads SGDLS; CDR2 reads YYNGEE. The CDR3 loop is CASSVTLGGAGTEAFF. The CDR3 bases are TGTGCCAGCAGCGTAACCCTAGGAGGAGCGGGAACTGAAGCTTTCTTT. Together with reference TRBV9 and TRBJ1-1, the CDR3 gives the full variable domain: DSGVTQTPKHLITATGQRVTLRCSPRSGDLSVYWYQQSLDQGLQFLIQYYNGEERAKGNILERFSAQQFPDLHSELNLSSLELGDSALYFCASSVTLGGAGTEAFFGQGTRLTVV.

This clonotype was counted at least ten times. The chain couples TRBV29-1 to TRBJ2-3; D is perhaps TRBD1 or TRBD2 (5 bases each). The germline gives CDR1 SQVTM, CDR2 ANQGSEA. With 5 bases removed from V and 3 bases from J, the gap between germline ends came to 12 bases. CDR3 length: 13 amino acids. In nucleotides, the CDR3 is TGCAGCGTTCGGGACCCGGGGACAGATACGCAGTATTTT. Translation gives CSVRDPGTDTQYF.

This clonotype came up many times. The chain combines TRBV20-1 with TRBJ1-2, with D perhaps matching TRBD1 (5 bases). The CDR3 length is 13 residues. V lost 4 bases to trimming and J lost 4 bases, with 13 bases between them. Germline values: CDR1 DFQATT, CDR2 SNEGSKA (reference sequence). CDR3 in DNA: TGCAGTGCTAAGGTCGGAACAGGCTATGGCTACACCTTC. This codes for CSAKVGTGYGYTF.

Many counts were recorded for this clonotype. The chain joins TRBV21-1 to TRBJ2-7; whether TRBD2, the table's D call, matches the DNA was not checked. TRBV21-1 is annotated as a pseudogene. The CDR3 has 14 amino acids. Here the CDR3 reads CASISSGNYEEQYV. The CDR3 DNA sequence: TGTGCCAGCATCTCAAGCGGGAACTATGAAGAGCAGTACGTC.

The chain carries TRBV13 and TRBJ2-3; TRBD2 matches 8 bases. This CDR3 region has 15 residues. Germline loops: CDR1 PRHDT, CDR2 FYEKMQ (reference sequence). V dropped 5 bases and J dropped 6; count of bases not matched to a gene: 10. CDR3 protein: CASSPTSGFRDTQYF. The CDR3 bases are TGTGCCAGCAGCCCAACTAGCGGATTCAGGGATACGCAGTATTTT. Looking up the rest from reference TRBV13 and TRBJ2-3 gives the full variable domain: AAGVIQSPRHLIKEKRETATLKCYPIPRHDTVYWYQQGPGQDPQFLISFYEKMQSDKGSIPDRFSAQQFSDYHSELNMSSLELGDSALYFCASSPTSGFRDTQYFGPGTRLTVL.